Listed below are T cell receptor beta chains from one sample, sequenced in a study of T cells in Graves' hyperthyroidism and ophthalmopathy. TCRdb re-derived calls from the multiplex PCR reads in MiXCR, one entry per CDR3 protein. The table lists about 590,000 distinct CDR3 sequences, 13% to 15% of them singletons, with around 7% in the top ten. Sequenced input: blood. Every receptor here comes from a woman under 30 with Graves' ophthalmopathy. The CDR3 runs from the conserved cysteine through the conserved F or W. Fields, in order: D gene, clone size, J gene, V gene, CDR3 DNA, CDR3 protein. The D gene is left open where the match is weak. Rows give clone size only sometimes, using once, few, many, or a class for an expanded clone.

TRBD2 | NA | TRBJ2-3 | TRBV11-2 | TGTGCCAGCAGCTCCGGACTAGCGGGAGTGGATACGCAGTATTTT | CASSSGLAGVDTQYF
NA | NA | TRBJ2-3 | TRBV4-1 | TGCGCCAGCAGCCCTGGGCCCCAGGGACCTCTGGAGGCAGATACGCAGTATTTT | CASSPGPQGPLEADTQYF
TRBD2 | many | TRBJ2-7 | TRBV7-9 | TGTGCCAGCAGCCCGCGACTAGCGGGAGTGAGTAGGGCCTACGAGCAGTACTTC | CASSPRLAGVSRAYEQYF
NA | NA | TRBJ1-4 | TRBV11-2 | TGTGCCAGCAGCTTAGGCGGGGGGCGTACTAATGAAAAACTGTTTTTT | CASSLGGGRTNEKLFF
NA | many | TRBJ2-7 | TRBV5-1 | TGCGCCAGCAGCTCCGGGGAGAACTACGAGCAGTACTTC | CASSSGENYEQYF
NA | NA | TRBJ2-1 | TRBV9 | TGTGCCAGCAGCCGGGCCGTAGACAATGAGCAGTTCTTC | CASSRAVDNEQFF
NA | NA | TRBJ1-1 | TRBV5-1 | TGCGCCAGCAGCACCCCATCGAACACTGAAGCTTTCTTT | CASSTPSNTEAFF
NA | few | TRBJ1-1 | TRBV10-1 | TGCGCCAGCAGTGATTTTGGTTTTTTTGGACGGGCCTCTGAAGCTTTCTTT | CASSDFGFFGRASEAFF
NA | many | TRBJ1-3 | TRBV6-2/TRBV6-3 | TGTGCCAGCAGTTATACCGGACCCGACTCTGGAAACACCATATATTTT | CASSYTGPDSGNTIYF
NA | NA | TRBJ1-2 | TRBV5-5 | TGTGCCAGCAGCTTGGGCGTGGGAGTTAACTATGGCTACACCTTC | CASSLGVGVNYGYTF
NA | many | TRBJ2-7 | TRBV20-1 | TGCAGTGCTACCGGGACTTCCTCCTACGAGCAGTACTTC | CSATGTSSYEQYF
NA | few | TRBJ1-6 | TRBV2 | TGTGCCAGCAAAAGAGGGAGCTCCTATAATTCACCCCTCCACTTT | CASKRGSSYNSPLHF
NA | many | TRBJ1-1 | TRBV20-1 | TGCAGTGCTAGTTGGGGGGCGGTCACTGAAGCTTTCTTT | CSASWGAVTEAFF
TRBD1 | NA | TRBJ2-7 | TRBV5-1 | TGCGCCAGCAGCTCGGGGACAGGGGGCTCTAAGTTGGAGTCCTACGAGCAGTACTTC | CASSSGTGGSKLESYEQYF
TRBD2 | NA | TRBJ2-7 | TRBV20-1 | TGCAGTGCTAGACTAGCGGGAGATGAGCAGTACTTC | CSARLAGDEQYF
NA | many | TRBJ1-2 | TRBV27 | TGTGCCAGCAGTTTATCGTCAGCGATGGGCTACACCTTC | CASSLSSAMGYTF
NA | few | TRBJ2-2 | TRBV7-9 | TGTGCCAGCAGTCCTGAACGGTCGAGGCCTATCCCGAACACCGGGGAGCTGTTTTTT | CASSPERSRPIPNTGELFF
TRBD2 | many | TRBJ2-1 | TRBV20-1 | TGCAGTGCCCCCCCGCGGGAGGGGATCTCCTACAATGAGCAGTTCTTC | CSAPPREGISYNEQFF
NA | few | TRBJ2-2 | TRBV6-1 | TGTGCCAGCCGATTCGAGACGGGAGATGTCGCCGGGGAGCTGTTTTTT | CASRFETGDVAGELFF
TRBD2 | many | TRBJ2-3 | TRBV6-2/TRBV6-3 | TGTGCCAGTCGGACTAGCGGGAGAGGGGGTACGCAGTATTTT | CASRTSGRGGTQYF
TRBD1 | NA | TRBJ1-1 | TRBV29-1 | TGCAGCGTCCCTGGACAGGGACTCCCTGAAGCTTTCTTT | CSVPGQGLPEAFF
TRBD2 | many | TRBJ2-3 | TRBV11-2 | TGTGCCAGCGGCGGGACTAGAGGTTTAGATACGCAGTATTTT | CASGGTRGLDTQYF
TRBD1 | many | TRBJ2-4 | TRBV28 | TGTGCCAGCAGTCTCAGGACAGGGCATCAGGCCAAAAACATTCAGTACTTC | CASSLRTGHQAKNIQYF
NA | NA | TRBJ2-3 | TRBV19 | TGTGCCAGTACGTTGGCAGATACGCAGTATTTT | CASTLADTQYF
TRBD2 | NA | TRBJ2-3 | TRBV7-9 | TGTGCCAGCTCTCCGGAGGTAGCGGGAGGCGGCGATACGCAGTATTTT | CASSPEVAGGGDTQYF
TRBD1 | many | TRBJ1-1 | TRBV7-9 | TGTGCCAGCAGGGACAGACAGGGACAAAACACTGAAGCTTTCTTT | CASRDRQGQNTEAFF
TRBD1 | many | TRBJ2-5 | TRBV11-2 | TGTGCCAGCAGTCAAAACGTGGGACAGCAAGAGACCCAGTACTTC | CASSQNVGQQETQYF
TRBD2 | many | TRBJ2-1 | TRBV7-3 | TGTGCCAGCAGCCTTCATGGGACTAGCGGAGAGCAGTTCTTC | CASSLHGTSGEQFF
NA | NA | TRBJ1-1 | TRBV9 | TGTGCCAGCAGCAAGAGGGAGAACACTGAAGCTTTCTTT | CASSKRENTEAFF